These 20 T cell receptor beta chains share one sample of origin, sequenced in a study of blood T cell repertoires in COVID-19. Libraries were prepared by immunoSEQ multiplex PCR; TCRdb keeps only in-frame clonotypes and omits some of them. The table records about 100,000 clones, around 87% of them present only once. What was sequenced was peripheral blood. The receptors shown here come from a human donor in a cohort sampled during active COVID-19.

The chain carries TRBV19 and TRBJ2-1; 8 bases are shared with TRBD2. Germline V gives CDR1 LNHDA, CDR2 SQIVND (reference sequence). This CDR3 has 16 amino acids. V shed 6 bases, J shed 7 bases, and the junction held 14 bases outside the gene matches. In nucleotides, the CDR3 is TGTGCCAGTAGGTCTAACGGGAGGGCCATAGGGAATGAGCAGTTCTTC. Amino acids: CASRSNGRAIGNEQFF.

V and J are TRBV7-8 and TRBJ2-3; possible D gene TRBD2, 5 bases. The CDR3 contains 15 residues. V lost 0 bases to trimming and J lost 6 bases, with 13 bases between them. Germline loops: CDR1 SGHVS, CDR2 FQNEAQ. CDR3: CASSLALRVRDTQYF. Written as DNA, the CDR3 is TGTGCCAGCAGCTTAGCGCTGAGGGTCCGGGATACGCAGTATTTT.

This chain links TRBV14 with TRBJ1-3, with D tentatively TRBD1 (5 bases). Trimming took off 9 bases at V and 7 bases at J, with 19 bases between the two ends. CDR3 length: 14 residues. Germline assignment: CDR1 SGHDN and CDR2 FVKESK. CDR3 coding DNA: TGTGCCAGTGGGGGGTACAGCTTTTCGAACACCATATATTTT. Residues: CASGGYSFSNTIYF.

The chain couples TRBV7-3 to TRBJ2-3; 7 nucleotides align to TRBD2. This CDR3 comprises 16 residues. Germline V CDR1 and CDR2: SGHTA, FQGTGA. V dropped 5 bases and J dropped 5; count of bases not matched to a gene: 13. CDR3 coding DNA: TGTGCCAGCAGCCTAGTAGCGGGCCAACGGGGAGATACGCAGTATTTT. Amino acid sequence: CASSLVAGQRGDTQYF.

This chain links TRBV2 with TRBJ1-2, with D unclear. CDR3 length equals 12 residues. V was trimmed by 3 bases and J by 3 bases, leaving 5 bases between them. Per the germline V gene, CDR1 is SNHLY and CDR2 is FYNNEI. The CDR3 nucleotides read TGTGCCAGCAGTGAGTCAGACTATGGCTACACCTTC. It is translated as CASSESDYGYTF.

This chain joins TRBV28 and TRBJ1-1; TRBD1 matches 8 bases. J was trimmed by 1 base and V by 8 bases; bases with no gene match: 3. This CDR3 region has 13 residues. The germline V gene encodes CDR1 MDHEN and CDR2 SYDVKM. CDR3 loop: CASQGASNTEAFF. The CDR3 nucleotides read TGTGCCAGCCAGGGGGCCTCGAACACTGAAGCTTTCTTT.

The CDR3 here is CAISPSQGAFAEAFF. As DNA, the CDR3 is TGTGCCATCAGTCCCTCCCAGGGGGCGTTTGCTGAAGCTTTCTTT. The chain is built from TRBV10-3 and TRBJ1-1; 8 bases agree with TRBD1. The CDR3 totals 15 residues. V lost 5 bases, J lost 6 bases, and 11 bases stayed unmatched. The germline V gene has CDR1 ENHRY and CDR2 SYGVKD.

This clone was picked up a small number of times. The chain carries TRBV19 and TRBJ2-1; the match to TRBD2 covers 11 bases. From germline, CDR1 is LNHDA and CDR2 SQIVND (reference sequence). This CDR3 region has 16 residues. The V and J ends lost 5 bases and 3 bases, in that order; junction bases with no gene match: 6. The chain's CDR3 is CASSWTGTSGYNEQFF. The CDR3 nucleotides are TGTGCCAGTAGTTGGACCGGGACTAGCGGCTACAATGAGCAGTTCTTC.

This clone turned up a few times. V is TRBV24-1 and J is TRBJ2-2; maybe TRBD2 (6 bases). This CDR3 has 13 amino acids. Deletions cut 7 bases from V and 6 bases from J, with 11 bases between. The germline V gene encodes CDR1 KGHDR and CDR2 SFDVKD. CDR3 sequence (DNA): TGTGCCACCAGCGACGGGAGCGCCGGGGAGCTGTTTTTT. Translating it yields CATSDGSAGELFF.

This clone was counted once. The rearrangement joins TRBV19 to TRBJ1-5; 7 nucleotides align to TRBD1. The CDR3 is 13 residues long. The V gene end was trimmed by 4 bases and the J gene end by 7 bases; junction bases not matched to a gene: 4. Germline lookup yields CDR1 LNHDA and CDR2 SQIVND (reference sequence). CDR3 DNA: TGTGCCAGTAGTAAGGCAGGGGGGCAGCCCCAGCATTTT. It codes for CASSKAGGQPQHF.

This chain links TRBV6-5 with TRBJ1-5; the D is unclear. The length of the CDR3 is 14 residues. From germline, CDR1 is MNHEY and CDR2 SVGAGI. V lost 5 bases, J lost 3 bases, and 11 bases lay in between. CDR3 amino acids: CASSRLRDNQPQHF. CDR3 in DNA: TGTGCCAGCAGTCGCCTTCGAGACAATCAGCCCCAGCATTTT.

The chain is built from TRBV9 and TRBJ2-1, with D possibly matching TRBD2 (6 bases). Germline V gene sequence: CDR1 SGDLS, CDR2 YYNGEE. The CDR3 spans 18 residues. V gave up 0 bases and J gave up 0 bases, with 16 bases separating them. The CDR3 nucleotides read TGTGCCAGCAGCGTAGCGGCCTGGCGGGGCGGCTCCTACAATGAGCAGTTCTTC. This gives the protein CASSVAAWRGGSYNEQFF.

The chain uses TRBV6-6 and TRBJ1-5; D remains ambiguous. CDR3 length: 13 residues. The V end lost 7 bases, the J end lost 2 bases, and 9 bases lay between the germline ends. CDR1 MNHNY and CDR2 SVGAGI come from the germline V gene (reference sequence). The CDR3 region has the DNA TGTGCCAGCAATCCCCAGGGCAATCAGCCCCAGCATTTT. It yields the protein CASNPQGNQPQHF.

This clone was seen a handful of times. This chain uses TRBV21-1 with TRBJ1-5. TRBV21-1 is shown as a pseudogene. The CDR3 totals 16 residues. As DNA, the CDR3 is TGTGCCAGCAGCAAGCTTTCCCCGACGGGGGATCAGCCCCAGCATTTT. Its translation is CASSKLSPTGDQPQHF.

In this sample, this clone turned up a few times. This chain joins TRBV4-2 and TRBJ1-1; perhaps TRBD1 as D (6 bases). The germline CDR1 and CDR2 sequences are LGHNA and YNFKEQ. The CDR3 length is 17 residues. Between the trimmed V and J ends, which lost 1 base and 0 bases, there was a span of 15 bases. This CDR3 reads CASSQAGGRGMNTEAFF. In DNA form, the CDR3 reads TGTGCCAGCAGCCAAGCGGGAGGCAGGGGAATGAACACTGAAGCTTTCTTT.

V usage is TRBV19 and J usage is TRBJ2-3, with 11 bases matching TRBD2. V shed 9 bases and J 2 bases; nucleotides not matched to a gene: 19. Germline CDR1 reads LNHDA; CDR2 reads SQIVND (reference sequence). This CDR3 comprises 19 residues. CDR3 DNA sequence: TGTGCCAGCCGCCGACGCCACTCCCCTAGCGGGAGGCCCACAGATACGCAGTATTTT. Its protein is CASRRRHSPSGRPTDTQYF. Full variable domain (rest looked up from reference TRBV19 and TRBJ2-3): DGGITQSPKYLFRKEGQNVTLSCEQNLNHDAMYWYRQDPGQGLRLIYYSQIVNDFQKGDIAEGYSVSREKKESFPLTVTSAQKNPTAFYLCASRRRHSPSGRPTDTQYFGPGTRLTVL.

This chain links TRBV7-8 with TRBJ2-2; 11 bases line up with TRBD2. Looked up from germline, CDR1 is SGHVS and CDR2 is FQNEAQ. V lost 3 bases, J lost 0 bases, and 9 bases stayed unmatched. The CDR3 loop spans 19 amino acids. The CDR3 nucleotides are TGTGCCAGCAGCTTGAAAAGAACTAGCGGGAGAGCGAACACCGGGGAGCTGTTTTTT. This codes for CASSLKRTSGRANTGELFF.

V and J are TRBV5-4 and TRBJ2-1; D is possibly TRBD2 (5 bases). The CDR3 contains 15 residues. CDR1 is SGHNT and CDR2 is YYREEE in the germline V gene (reference sequence). Trimming took off 1 base at V and 2 bases at J, with 10 bases between the two ends. The CDR3 is CASSLPGSAYNEQFF. CDR3 in DNA: TGTGCCAGCAGCTTGCCGGGGTCTGCCTACAATGAGCAGTTCTTC.

The V call is TRBV9, the J call TRBJ2-2; 13 bases agree with TRBD2. CDR1 and CDR2 (germline): SGDLS, YYNGEE. This CDR3 contains 18 residues. V lost 3 bases and J lost 5; bases outside the gene matches: 10. The CDR3 sequence: CASSDNYGLAGETGELFF. The CDR3 bases are TGTGCCAGCAGCGACAATTACGGACTAGCGGGAGAAACCGGGGAGCTGTTTTTT.

This chain links TRBV6-5 with TRBJ2-7; D gene uncertain. V lost 8 bases and J lost 2, with 10 bases in between. CDR1 is MNHEY and CDR2 is SVGAGI in the germline V gene. The CDR3 length is 12 residues. The CDR3 protein is CASRLRTYEQYF. Here the CDR3 DNA reads TGTGCCAGCCGCCTAAGAACCTACGAGCAGTACTTC.